This T cell receptor (beta chain) was captured by sequencing in a study of blood T cell repertoires in COVID-19. The CDR3 length is 17 residues. Per the germline V gene, CDR1 is LGHNA and CDR2 is YNFKEQ. With 0 bases removed from V and 1 base from J, the gap between germline ends came to 14 bases. Original processing methods: Nucleated cell counts were estimated from reference gene primer amplification. The table came from immunoSEQ multiplex PCR; TCRdb's copy has only in-frame clones and leaves some out. V and J calls and clone size are copied from that table; D and trimming were computed from the DNA. The sample lists 310,000 or so clones; roughly 90% were seen once. Among Cohort 3 donors, those recovered had two negative PCRs, clearance, or symptom resolution.

The sequenced sample consisted of PBMCs or T cells enriched from blood (not recorded which). This chain connects TRBV4-2 to TRBJ2-3; possible D gene TRBD1, 5 bases. This receptor was obtained from a woman aged 25 to 39 who had recovered from COVID-19. The CDR3: CASSQDSSGMGTDTQYF. The CDR3 DNA is TGTGCCAGCAGCCAAGATTCGTCAGGGATGGGCACAGATACGCAGTATTTT.